This is a list of T cell receptor beta chains from one sample in a study of OX40 agonist ivuxolimab in advanced cancers. Repertoires were generated with immunoSEQ multiplex PCR, while TCRdb's copy carries only in-frame clones and drops some. The table has 53,000 or so clones, roughly 84% seen once; the top ten hold approximately 0.61%. The sample consisted of CD4+ or CD8+ T cells sorted from blood, taken in a trial of the OX40 agonist ivuxolimab. These receptors were collected from an adult with an advanced solid tumor such as melanoma, head and neck, liver or kidney cancer. The CDR3 runs from the conserved cysteine through the conserved F or W. D genes are given only for firm matches. Only some rows state a clone size, as once, few, many or a class for expanded clones.

D gene,V gene,J gene,clone size,CDR3 protein,CDR3 DNA
NA,TRBV6-5,TRBJ2-5,NA,CASSYSRAALGETQYF,TGTGCCAGCAGTTACTCGAGGGCAGCTTTGGGTGAGACCCAGTACTTC
NA,TRBV7-2,TRBJ2-7,NA,CASSLGAPRYEQYF,TGTGCCAGCAGCTTGGGGGCCCCGCGCTACGAGCAGTACTTC
NA,TRBV28,TRBJ2-7,NA,CASTVPRTQSYEQYF,TGTGCCAGCACCGTTCCTAGGACCCAATCCTACGAGCAGTACTTC
NA,TRBV9,TRBJ1-2,few,CASGGGIYGYTF,TGTGCCAGCGGTGGGGGGATCTATGGCTACACCTTC
NA,TRBV12-5,TRBJ1-1,NA,CASGLGTTEAFF,TGTGCTAGTGGCCTCGGGACCACTGAAGCTTTCTTT
NA,TRBV30,TRBJ1-6,NA,CAWSSQGNYNSPLHF,TGTGCCTGGAGCAGCCAGGGTAACTATAATTCACCCCTCCACTTT
NA,TRBV20-1,TRBJ2-5,NA,CSAQQETQYF,TGCAGTGCACAGCAAGAGACCCAGTACTTC
NA,TRBV7-2,TRBJ2-5,NA,CASSRSTGPETQYF,TGTGCCAGCAGCCGGTCGACAGGACCAGAGACCCAGTACTTC
NA,TRBV19,TRBJ1-5,NA,CASSMGSGVYSNQPQHF,TGTGCCAGTAGTATGGGGTCAGGCGTTTATAGCAATCAGCCCCAGCATTTT
TRBD2,TRBV13,TRBJ2-3,NA,CASSLGASGPRDTQYF,TGTGCCAGCAGCTTAGGGGCTAGCGGGCCAAGGGATACGCAGTATTTT
TRBD1,TRBV5-3,TRBJ1-2,NA,CARSLEDRGPTNGYTF,TGTGCCAGAAGCTTGGAGGACAGGGGGCCTACCAATGGCTACACCTTC
TRBD1,TRBV7-8,TRBJ2-1,NA,CASSSDRVAYNEQFF,TGTGCCAGCAGCTCAGACAGGGTAGCCTACAATGAGCAGTTCTTC
NA,TRBV28,TRBJ1-2,NA,CASRPDYRVANYGYTF,TGTGCCAGCAGACCGGATTACAGGGTAGCTAACTATGGCTACACCTTC
TRBD2,TRBV5-4,TRBJ2-5,once,CASSRTSRQETQYF,TGTGCCAGCAGCCGGACTAGTAGACAAGAGACCCAGTACTTC
NA,TRBV7-9,TRBJ1-5,NA,CASSLAGSNQPQHF,TGTGCCAGCAGCCTGGCGGGGAGCAATCAGCCCCAGCATTTT
TRBD1,TRBV11-2,TRBJ1-3,NA,CASSSLMGQGYYTIYF,TGTGCCAGCAGCTCCTTAATGGGACAGGGTTATTACACCATATATTTT
NA,TRBV6-6,TRBJ1-1,NA,CASSYASQGGEAFF,TGTGCCAGCAGTTACGCCTCACAGGGAGGTGAAGCTTTCTTT
TRBD1,TRBV5-8,TRBJ2-5,NA,CASSQGDSKQETQYF,TGTGCCAGCAGCCAGGGGGACAGCAAACAAGAGACCCAGTACTTC
NA,TRBV5-1,TRBJ1-5,NA,CASSLYGDGTQPQHF,TGCGCCAGCAGCTTGTATGGGGACGGAACTCAGCCCCAGCATTTT
NA,TRBV29-1,TRBJ2-3,NA,CSVARLLSTDTQYF,TGCAGCGTTGCCCGACTTCTTAGCACAGATACGCAGTATTTT
NA,TRBV6-1,TRBJ2-7,NA,CASRKEREQYF,TGTGCCAGCAGGAAGGAGAGAGAGCAGTACTTC
NA,TRBV6-1,TRBJ1-1,NA,CASSGAFTGNTEAFF,TGTGCCAGCAGTGGGGCTTTCACAGGGAACACTGAAGCTTTCTTT
TRBD2,TRBV9,TRBJ2-5,NA,CASSPSGAETQYF,TGTGCCAGCAGCCCCAGCGGGGCGGAGACCCAGTACTTC
NA,TRBV5-4,TRBJ1-4,NA,CASSFLDYEKLFF,TGTGCCAGCAGCTTTTTGGACTATGAAAAACTGTTTTTT
TRBD1,TRBV9,TRBJ1-2,NA,CASSGSTGANYGYTF,TGTGCCAGCAGCGGAAGTACAGGGGCTAACTATGGCTACACCTTC
TRBD1,TRBV19,TRBJ2-5,NA,CATSLGTAQETQYF,TGTGCCACCTCCCTTGGGACAGCGCAAGAGACCCAGTACTTC
NA,TRBV5-1,TRBJ1-2,NA,CASSVTTEDYGYTF,TGCGCCAGCAGCGTAACCACAGAGGACTATGGCTACACCTTC
NA,TRBV9,TRBJ1-4,NA,CASSPSPRGEKLFF,TGTGCCAGCAGCCCCTCTCCGCGGGGGGAAAAACTGTTTTTT
NA,TRBV11-2,TRBJ2-7,NA,CASSFPGGRAIRF,TGTGCCAGCAGCTTCCCCGGGGGCAGGGCCATCCGCTTC
TRBD2,TRBV2,TRBJ2-7,NA,CASSVSGSYSYEQYF,TGTGCCAGCAGTGTGAGCGGGAGCTACTCCTACGAGCAGTACTTC
TRBD1,TRBV18,TRBJ1-2,NA,CASSPDRDSNYGYTF,TGTGCCAGCTCACCCGACCGGGACAGCAACTATGGCTACACCTTC
NA,TRBV6-5,TRBJ1-3,NA,CASRADLGTIYF,TGTGCCAGCAGAGCCGACCTTGGGACCATATATTTT
NA,TRBV7-6,TRBJ1-2,NA,CASSLEGHYGYTF,TGTGCCAGCAGCTTAGAGGGCCACTATGGCTACACCTTC
NA,TRBV30,TRBJ1-1,few,CAWRMGGLRNTEAFF,TGTGCCTGGAGGATGGGGGGCTTGAGAAACACTGAAGCTTTCTTT
NA,TRBV19,TRBJ1-1,NA,CASSIDLLRAAGGTEAFF,TGTGCCAGTAGTATAGATCTCTTACGGGCCGCCGGGGGCACTGAAGCTTTCTTT
NA,TRBV29-1,TRBJ1-2,NA,CSIMTVNYGYTF,TGCAGCATAATGACAGTTAACTATGGCTACACCTTC
TRBD1,TRBV2,TRBJ1-6,NA,CASRHIGTVGYNSPLHF,TGTGCCAGCAGACATATAGGGACAGTCGGATATAATTCACCCCTCCACTTT